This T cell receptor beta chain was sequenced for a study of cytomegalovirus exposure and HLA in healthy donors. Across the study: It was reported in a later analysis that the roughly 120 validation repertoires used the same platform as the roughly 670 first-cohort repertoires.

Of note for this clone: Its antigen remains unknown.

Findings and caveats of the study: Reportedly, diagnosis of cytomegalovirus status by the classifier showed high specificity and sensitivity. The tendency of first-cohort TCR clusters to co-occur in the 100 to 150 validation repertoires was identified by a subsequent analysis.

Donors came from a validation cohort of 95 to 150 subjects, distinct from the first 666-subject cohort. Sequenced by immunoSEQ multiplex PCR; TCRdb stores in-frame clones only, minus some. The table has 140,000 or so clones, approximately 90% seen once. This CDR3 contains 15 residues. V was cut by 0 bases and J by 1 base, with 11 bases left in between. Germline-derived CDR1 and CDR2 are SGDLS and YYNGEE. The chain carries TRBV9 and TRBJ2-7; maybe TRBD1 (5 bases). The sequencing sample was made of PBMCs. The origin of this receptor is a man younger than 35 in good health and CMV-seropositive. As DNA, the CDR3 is TGTGCCAGCAGCGTAGCTCTGGGGCGATCCTACGAGCAGTACTTC. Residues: CASSVALGRSYEQYF.